This T cell receptor (beta chain) was recorded in a study of cytomegalovirus exposure and HLA in healthy donors. General observations from the study: Many donors carried some public TCRs, although rarity characterized most TCR sequences. Evidence from a later analysis indicated that most CMV-associated TCR beta chains looked HLA-restricted. When the data were analyzed later, several of the most significant clusters appeared to be linked to common viral pathogens.

PCR amplification relied on 60 Vbeta primers (plus 13 Jbeta primers). Data came from immunoSEQ multiplex PCR; TCRdb stores just in-frame clones and leaves some out. The sample holds hundreds of thousands of clones; more than 85% are singletons and the top ten take over 0.95%. As to this clone: Its matching antigen is unknown.

The CDR3 is made up of 13 amino acids. The V and J ends lost 11 bases and 1 base respectively, with 12 bases between them. The germline V gene has CDR1 MRHNA and CDR2 SNTAGT. This chain joins TRBV6-4 and TRBJ1-5; the D gene is possibly TRBD1 (6 bases). The sample taken for sequencing was PBMCs. This receptor was identified in a young woman in good health and CMV-seronegative. CDR3 sequence (DNA): TGTGCCGACACAGGGCCGAGCAATCAGCCCCAGCATTTT. Translation: CADTGPSNQPQHF.